The clone carrying this TCR beta chain was recorded a few times. Its antigen is not identified. These data belong to a study of T-cell memory formation after mild COVID-19. Study-level background: There were largely donor-specific TCR clusters.

This CDR3 is 13 amino acids long. V was cut by 5 bases and J by 6 bases, with 16 bases left in between. Per the germline V gene, CDR1 is SQVTM and CDR2 is ANQGSEA. Via MiXCR, TCRdb re-called the 5' RACE reads, giving one row per CDR3 protein. This repertoire shows about 350,000 distinct CDR3 sequences, approximately 15% found once; its top ten account for about 22%. Study-wide results and limits: CD4/CD8 balance characterized clones contracting day 15 to 85, and CD4+ skew characterized later expanders. Those CD4+ clones that contracted were mainly in CM and EM (CD8+ ones in EMRA). Some responding clones appeared in pre-infection memory, suggesting cross-reactive memory joined.

This sequence was found in a man younger than 30 who had mild COVID-19 (a few samples of this study predate the infection). Cell type and time point are not known. Material for sequencing was PBMCs or a T cell subset sorted from them (not recorded which). The J gene is TRBJ1-1, the V gene TRBV29-1; TRBD1 might be the D (6 bases). CDR3 sequence: CSVRKQGNAEAFF. CDR3 sequence (DNA): TGCAGCGTTCGAAAACAGGGTAACGCTGAAGCTTTCTTT.